The table lists the clone carrying this T cell receptor beta chain with a count of one. RNA amounts of about 0.5 to 1 ug underwent reverse transcription with random hexamers. TCRdb analysed the immunoSEQ multiplex PCR reads with MiXCR anew, one entry per CDR3 protein. The sample gives 100,000 to 150,000 distinct CDR3 sequences, around 94% of which show up once; around 0.2% is in the top ten. The data were obtained in a study of CD8 T cells in Susac syndrome. The source material was CD8+ T cells from PBMCs. The sequence was collected from a human donor with Susac syndrome.

The CDR3 coding sequence is TGTGCCAGCAGCATAGGACAGGGGGCGGCTGAGCAGTTCTTC. Translated, it gives CASSIGQGAAEQFF. The chain uses TRBV5-4 and TRBJ2-1; 11 bases align to TRBD1. This CDR3 contains 14 residues. J was trimmed by 9 bases and V by 4 bases; bases with no gene match: 6. Germline V gene lookup returns CDR1 SGHNT and CDR2 YYREEE (reference sequence).